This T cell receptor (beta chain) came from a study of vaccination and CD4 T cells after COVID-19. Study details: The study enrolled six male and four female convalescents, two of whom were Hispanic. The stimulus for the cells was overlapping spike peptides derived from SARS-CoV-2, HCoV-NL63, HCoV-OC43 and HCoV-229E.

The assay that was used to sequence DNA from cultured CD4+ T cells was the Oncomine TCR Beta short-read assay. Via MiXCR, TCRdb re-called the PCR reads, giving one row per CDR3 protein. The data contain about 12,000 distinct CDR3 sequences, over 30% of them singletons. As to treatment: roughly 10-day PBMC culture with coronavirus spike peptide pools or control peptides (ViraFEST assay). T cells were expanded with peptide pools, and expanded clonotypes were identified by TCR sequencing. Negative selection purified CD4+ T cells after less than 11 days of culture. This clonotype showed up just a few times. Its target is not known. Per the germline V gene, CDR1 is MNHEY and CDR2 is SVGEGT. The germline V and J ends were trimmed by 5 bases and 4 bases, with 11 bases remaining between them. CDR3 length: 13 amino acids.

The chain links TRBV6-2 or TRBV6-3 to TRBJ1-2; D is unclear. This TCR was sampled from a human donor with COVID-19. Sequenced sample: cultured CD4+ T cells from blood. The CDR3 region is CASSKDGIYGYTF. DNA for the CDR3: TGTGCCAGCAGTAAGGACGGGATCTATGGCTACACCTTC.